This entry lists 32 T cell receptor beta chains sequenced from one sample in a study of blood T cell repertoires in COVID-19. Using immunoSEQ multiplex PCR, the repertoire was profiled, and TCRdb retains in-frame clones only, with some absent. The data show about 40,000 clones, about 85% seen once. Sequenced material: peripheral blood. These TCRs come from a man aged 50 to 60 in a cohort sampled during active COVID-19.

J is TRBJ1-1 and V is TRBV29-1, with a possible D match to TRBD1 (5 bases). Deletions cut 3 bases from V and 2 bases from J, with 13 bases between. The germline CDR1 and CDR2 sequences are SQVTM and ANQGSEA. This CDR3 spans 14 amino acids. DNA for the CDR3: TGCAGCGTTGACCCTCGGGGGGACAACACTGAAGCTTTCTTT. It specifies CSVDPRGDNTEAFF.

This clone occurred a few times. The rearrangement joins TRBV28 to TRBJ2-3, with 7 bases lining up with TRBD2. The CDR3 extends over 17 amino acids. With 5 bases clipped from V and 1 base from J, the junction kept 12 bases outside the gene matches. In germline, CDR1 is MDHEN, CDR2 SYDVKM. The CDR3 loop reads CASSAPTSPVGTDTQYF. DNA of the CDR3: TGTGCCAGCAGTGCCCCGACTAGCCCTGTAGGCACAGATACGCAGTATTTT.

The chain is built from TRBV4-2 and TRBJ2-1, with 14 bases that match TRBD2. The CDR3 length is 14 residues. Germline trimming cut 10 bases from V and 8 bases from J; bases unmatched to any gene: 7. Germline CDR1 LGHNA, CDR2 YNFKEQ. In DNA form, the CDR3 reads TGTGCCACAGGGACTAGCGGGAGTATAGATGAGCAGTTCTTC. Its translation: CATGTSGSIDEQFF.

The V call is TRBV5-1, the J call TRBJ2-1; D remains unclear. This CDR3 contains 15 residues. Trimming removed 0 bases at V and 0 bases at J, with 7 bases between. Germline V gene data show CDR1 as SGHRS and CDR2 as YFSETQ. CDR3 region: CASSLAPGSYNEQFF. CDR3 in DNA: TGCGCCAGCAGCTTGGCTCCGGGCTCCTACAATGAGCAGTTCTTC.

V and J are TRBV5-6 and TRBJ2-2; 13 bases are a match to TRBD2. The junction had 3 bases not matched to a gene; V was cut back by 4 bases and J by 6 bases. The CDR3 runs 15 residues. Germline CDR1 reads SGHDT; CDR2 reads YYEEEE. In DNA, the CDR3 is TGTGCCAGCAGCGCACTAGCGGGAGGGCCCGGGGAGCTGTTTTTT. It codes for CASSALAGGPGELFF.

The rearrangement links TRBV5-6 to TRBJ2-5; TRBD2 matches at 11 bases. CDR1 is SGHDT and CDR2 is YYEEEE in the germline V gene. CDR3 size: 17 residues. Trimming removed 4 bases from V and 5 bases from J; junction bases left unmatched: 13. The CDR3 nucleotides read TGTGCCAGCAGCGTATTAACTAGCGGGAGAAGTCAGGAGACCCAGTACTTC. This translates into CASSVLTSGRSQETQYF.

The chain is built from TRBV11-3 and TRBJ2-5; TRBD2 matches at 8 bases. The length of the CDR3 is 15 residues. Looked up from germline, CDR1 is SGHNT and CDR2 is YENEEA. The trim removed 8 bases at V and 4 bases at J, leaving 12 bases unmatched. The CDR3 sequence is CASATLGGALETQYF. In DNA form, the CDR3 reads TGTGCCAGCGCTACACTCGGGGGGGCCTTAGAGACCCAGTACTTC.

The V gene is TRBV7-2, the J gene TRBJ1-5; D call uncertain. Trimming shortened V by 1 base and J by 3 bases, and 13 bases separated the two germline ends. The CDR3 spans 16 residues. Germline CDR1 and CDR2: SGHTA and FQGNSA. This CDR3 reads CASSLERALSNQPQHF. CDR3 DNA: TGTGCCAGCAGCTTAGAGCGGGCCCTATCCAATCAGCCCCAGCATTTT.

The rearrangement links TRBV12-1 to TRBJ2-7; TRBD2 is taken as the D call from the table, unchecked against the DNA. TRBV12-1 is a pseudogene locus. CDR3 length: 13 amino acids. The CDR3 DNA is TGTGCCAGCAGCTTTAGAGGGTCCCGCGAGCAGTACGTC. Protein: CASSFRGSREQYV.

V and J are TRBV7-2 and TRBJ1-1, with a weak D call TRBD1 (5 bases). The germline V gene encodes CDR1 SGHTA and CDR2 FQGNSA. The CDR3 extends over 15 amino acids. The V end lost 6 bases, the J end lost 0 bases, and 14 bases lay between the germline ends. CDR3 sequence (DNA): TGTGCCAGCAGTCGCCCCAGACAGTTGAACACTGAAGCTTTCTTT. Its protein product is CASSRPRQLNTEAFF.

The rearrangement joins TRBV3-1 (or the pseudogene TRBV3-2) to TRBJ1-5; D gene uncertain. The V end was cut by 2 bases, the J end by 2 bases, with 7 bases between. The CDR3 is 14 residues long. CDR1 is LGHDT, CDR2 YNNKEL, per germline (reference sequence). The CDR3 loop reads CASSQRRGNQPQHF. The CDR3 bases are TGTGCCAGCAGCCAACGTCGGGGCAATCAGCCCCAGCATTTT.

V gene TRBV7-2 combines with J gene TRBJ1-2, with TRBD1 as a possible D gene (6 bases). The CDR3 totals 14 residues. Germline CDR1 SGHTA, CDR2 FQGNSA. The V and J ends lost 5 bases and 1 base respectively, with 11 bases between them. The CDR3 region has the DNA TGTGCCAGCAGCCCAGGGGTCCTTAACTATGGCTACACCTTC. It translates to CASSPGVLNYGYTF.

V and J are TRBV6-5 and TRBJ2-5; D gene ambiguous. Germline loops: CDR1 MNHEY, CDR2 SVGAGI. V gave up 6 bases and J gave up 1 base, with 3 bases separating them. The CDR3 totals 11 residues. The CDR3 nucleotides read TGTGCCAGCAGCGTCCAAGAGACCCAGTACTTC. It codes for CASSVQETQYF.

This rearrangement joins TRBV12-3 or TRBV12-4 to TRBJ1-1; 8 bases fit TRBD1. This CDR3 has 11 amino acids. V was clipped by 6 bases and J by 10 bases; unmatched bases: 4. CDR3 DNA: TGTGCCAGCAGGGGACAGGAGGGAGCTTTCTTT. Its translation: CASRGQEGAFF.

J is TRBJ2-7 and V is TRBV27; D unresolved. The CDR3 contains 13 residues. Per the germline V gene, CDR1 is MNHEY and CDR2 is SMNVEV (reference sequence). V was trimmed by 2 bases and J by 6 bases, leaving 11 bases between them. The DNA for the CDR3 is TGTGCCAGCAGTTTAGGTCCGGCAGGCGAGCAGTACTTC. Its translation: CASSLGPAGEQYF.

V and J are TRBV5-6 and TRBJ2-7; 10 bases agree with TRBD2. Trimming removed 4 bases from V and 2 bases from J; junction bases left unmatched: 3. This CDR3 contains 14 residues. Germline assignment: CDR1 SGHDT and CDR2 YYEEEE. CDR3 bases: TGTGCCAGCAGCCTACTAGCGGGGCCCTACGAGCAGTACGTC. This translates into CASSLLAGPYEQYV.

This chain joins TRBV5-4 and TRBJ2-7; 8 bases are a match to TRBD1. V was pared by 5 bases and J by 2 bases, with 12 bases of the junction left unmatched. Germline values: CDR1 SGHNT, CDR2 YYREEE (reference sequence). This CDR3 has 16 residues. The CDR3 here is CASRRTGSAEAYEQYV. The CDR3 coding sequence is TGTGCCAGCAGGCGGACAGGGAGTGCGGAAGCCTACGAGCAGTACGTC.

V usage is TRBV27 and J usage is TRBJ1-2, with 8 bases that match TRBD1. The germline CDR1 and CDR2 sequences are MNHEY and SMNVEV (reference sequence). The CDR3 is 14 residues long. The J segment lost 4 bases and the V segment lost 5 bases, leaving 6 bases of the junction unmatched. The CDR3 DNA reads as TGTGCCAGCAGTCTAGACAGGGGTTTCTATGGCTACACCTTC. Translating gives CASSLDRGFYGYTF.

In its sample, this clone was seen a few times. This chain links TRBV2 with TRBJ2-7; D possibly corresponds to TRBD2 (6 bases). CDR1 SNHLY and CDR2 FYNNEI come from the germline V gene. This CDR3 is built from 15 residues. V was clipped by 2 bases and J by 1 base, with 12 bases between them. The CDR3 DNA sequence: TGTGCCAGCAGTGAATTCTGGGCGGGGTCCTACGAGCAGTACTTC. Residues: CASSEFWAGSYEQYF.

V and J are TRBV2 and TRBJ2-1, with D unresolved. Trimming removed 5 bases from V and 10 bases from J, with 21 bases in between. The CDR3 spans 15 residues. Per the germline V gene, CDR1 is SNHLY and CDR2 is FYNNEI. The DNA for the CDR3 is TGTGCCAGCAGTCCTGAAAGAGTAAAAAATGTGGAGCAGTTCTTC. Residues: CASSPERVKNVEQFF.

The chain carries TRBV15 and TRBJ2-7, with 8 bases aligning to TRBD2. CDR1 and CDR2 from the germline V gene are LNHNV and YYDKDF (reference sequence). The CDR3 loop spans 18 amino acids. Trimming took 0 bases from V and 0 from J; bases not matched to a gene: 10. CDR3 DNA sequence: TGTGCCACCAGCAGAGATTTGGGGGTAGCGGGGAGCTCCTACGAGCAGTACTTC. Protein: CATSRDLGVAGSSYEQYF.

This clone was recorded only once. The chain has TRBV7-2 and TRBJ2-7; TRBD1 matches at 7 bases. The CDR3 covers 14 residues. The ends lost 2 bases at V and 2 bases at J; junction bases unmatched: 3. Germline V gene lookup returns CDR1 SGHTA and CDR2 FQGNSA. In nucleotides, the CDR3 is TGTGCCAGCAGCTTAACGAGGGGGCCCTACGAGCAGTACGTC. Translation gives CASSLTRGPYEQYV.

V gene TRBV12-3 or TRBV12-4 combines with J gene TRBJ1-2, with 9 bases aligning to TRBD1. There are 13 residues in the CDR3. Losses at the gene ends were 9 bases for V and 1 base for J; bases not matched to a gene: 3. CDR3 coding DNA: TGTGCCAGTAGGACAGGGGTTAACTATGGCTACACCTTC. Protein product: CASRTGVNYGYTF.

This clone has only one observation. The chain employs TRBV29-1 and TRBJ1-2; D unresolved. This CDR3 is built from 14 residues. Trimming stripped 2 bases from V and 3 bases from J, with 13 bases between. Germline V lookup: CDR1 SQVTM, CDR2 ANQGSEA. The CDR3 nucleotides are TGCAGCGTTGAATTTGGGGAGCGGGACTATGGCTACACCTTC. Its protein product is CSVEFGERDYGYTF.

The chain has TRBV6-2 or TRBV6-3 and TRBJ2-1; 10 bases line up with TRBD2. The CDR3 has 15 amino acids. Trimming at V came to 2 bases and at J to 8 bases, leaving 6 bases not matched to a gene. The germline CDR1 and CDR2 sequences are MNHEY and SVGEGT. The CDR3 DNA follows: TGTGCCAGCAGTTACCTTGCTAGCGGGAGATATGAGCAGTTCTTC. As protein: CASSYLASGRYEQFF.

J is TRBJ1-1 and V is TRBV19; TRBD1 is a possible D gene (5 bases). The V end lost 5 bases, the J end lost 0 bases, and 16 bases lay between the germline ends. The germline V gene encodes CDR1 LNHDA and CDR2 SQIVND (reference sequence). The CDR3 covers 16 residues. The CDR3 DNA sequence: TGTGCCAGTAGTTCAAGGCCGGGGGAGCTGAACACTGAAGCTTTCTTT. This translates into CASSSRPGELNTEAFF.

This sequence joins TRBV28 and TRBJ1-2; D unresolved. The CDR3 sequence is 14 residues long. Trimming left V 6 bases short and J 1 base short, with 12 bases between. Germline V CDR1 and CDR2: MDHEN, SYDVKM. This chain's CDR3 is CASSPAGNNYGYTF. CDR3 nucleotide sequence: TGTGCCAGCAGCCCCGCGGGGAATAACTATGGCTACACCTTC.

Concerning this clone: Within the sample, other DNA sequences also encode this same CDR3. The V gene is TRBV9, the J gene TRBJ2-3; D is perhaps TRBD2 (5 bases). V lost 1 base to trimming and J lost 2 bases, with 11 bases between them. The CDR3 has 15 residues. CDR1 is SGDLS and CDR2 is YYNGEE in the germline V gene. The CDR3 protein is CASSVSGSPTDTQYF. The DNA of the CDR3 is TGTGCCAGCAGCGTAAGTGGGAGCCCCACAGATACGCAGTATTTT.

This chain joins TRBV18 and TRBJ2-2, with D possibly matching TRBD2 (6 bases). The V gene's germline CDR1 is KGHSH and CDR2 LQKENI. The CDR3 contains 15 residues. V gave up 8 bases and J gave up 0 bases, with 13 bases separating them. As DNA, the CDR3 is TGTGCCAGCCGCACCAGGGAGGCGAACACCGGGGAGCTGTTTTTT. Protein sequence: CASRTREANTGELFF.

This clone was counted a few times. V gene TRBV19 combines with J gene TRBJ2-1; 7 nucleotides line up with TRBD2. The ends lost 4 bases at V and 4 bases at J; junction bases unmatched: 7. Germline CDR1 and CDR2: LNHDA and SQIVND (reference sequence). CDR3 length equals 15 residues. The CDR3 sequence: CASSKNPGGYNEQFF. The CDR3 DNA reads as TGTGCCAGTAGTAAGAATCCGGGAGGTTACAATGAGCAGTTCTTC. The variable domain in full, completed from reference TRBV19 and TRBJ2-1, reads DGGITQSPKYLFRKEGQNVTLSCEQNLNHDAMYWYRQDPGQGLRLIYYSQIVNDFQKGDIAEGYSVSREKKESFPLTVTSAQKNPTAFYLCASSKNPGGYNEQFFGPGTRLTVL.

CDR3 sequence: CASFLSGIHSYEQYV. CDR3 sequence (DNA): TGTGCCAGCTTTCTCTCGGGGATCCACTCCTACGAGCAGTACGTC. The chain is built from TRBV2 and TRBJ2-7; D perhaps matches TRBD2 (5 bases). V dropped 8 bases and J dropped 0 bases, with 17 bases sitting between them. The CDR3 runs to 15 residues. Germline V lookup: CDR1 SNHLY, CDR2 FYNNEI.

The V call is TRBV7-2, the J call TRBJ1-1, with D possibly matching TRBD1 (5 bases). This CDR3 is built from 15 residues. Germline V CDR1 and CDR2: SGHTA, FQGNSA. V was pared by 0 bases and J by 4 bases, with 12 bases between. The CDR3 region has the DNA TGTGCCAGCAGCTTAGCGCTGTCGGGGGGCACTGAAGCTTTCTTT. Residues: CASSLALSGGTEAFF.